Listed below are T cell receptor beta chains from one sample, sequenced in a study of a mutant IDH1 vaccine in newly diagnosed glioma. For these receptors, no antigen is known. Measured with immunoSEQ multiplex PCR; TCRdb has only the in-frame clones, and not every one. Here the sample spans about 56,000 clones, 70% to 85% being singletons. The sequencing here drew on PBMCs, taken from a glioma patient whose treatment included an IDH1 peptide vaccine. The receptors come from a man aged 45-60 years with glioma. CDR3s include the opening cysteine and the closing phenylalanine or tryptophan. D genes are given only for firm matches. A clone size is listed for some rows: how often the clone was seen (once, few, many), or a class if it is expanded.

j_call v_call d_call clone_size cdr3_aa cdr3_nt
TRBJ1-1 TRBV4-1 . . CASSPIGVGTEAFF TGCGCCAGCAGCCCGATTGGGGTCGGCACTGAAGCTTTCTTT
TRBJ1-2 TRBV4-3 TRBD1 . CASSQVGQGEYGYTF TGCGCCAGCAGCCAAGTAGGACAGGGGGAGTATGGCTACACCTTC
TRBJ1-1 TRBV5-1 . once CASSLGRNTEAFF TGCGCCAGCAGCTTGGGACGGAACACTGAAGCTTTCTTT
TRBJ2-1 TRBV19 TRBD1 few CASSIVGTGVREQFF TGTGCCAGTAGTATAGTCGGGACAGGGGTGAGGGAGCAGTTCTTC
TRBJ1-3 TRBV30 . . CAWSVGGLGNTIYF TGTGCCTGGAGTGTCGGGGGGCTAGGAAACACCATATATTTT
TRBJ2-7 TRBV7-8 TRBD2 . CASSHAGLAGTPMGEQYF TGTGCCAGCAGCCATGCTGGACTAGCGGGGACCCCTATGGGAGAGCAGTACTTC
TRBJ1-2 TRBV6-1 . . CASRVTHRDGYTF TGTGCCAGCAGAGTTACTCACAGGGACGGCTACACCTTC
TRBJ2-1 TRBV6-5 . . CASSSLSSFEQFF TGTGCCAGCAGTTCCCTCAGTTCCTTTGAGCAGTTCTTC
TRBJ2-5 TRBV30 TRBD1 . CAWTGQGGTQYF TGTGCCTGGACGGGACAGGGTGGGACCCAGTACTTC
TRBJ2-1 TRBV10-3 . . CAISRDPMNEQFF TGTGCCATCAGCCGGGACCCCATGAATGAGCAGTTCTTC
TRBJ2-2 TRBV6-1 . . CASSEAALGRTLYTGELFF TGTGCCAGCAGTGAAGCAGCTCTGGGACGGACCCTATACACCGGGGAGCTGTTTTTT
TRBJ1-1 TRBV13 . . CASSSIQPNTEAFF TGTGCCAGCAGCTCGATACAGCCGAACACTGAAGCTTTCTTT
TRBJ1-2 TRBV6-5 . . CASSSQGIEGYTF TGTGCCAGCAGTTCACAGGGAATTGAGGGCTACACCTTC
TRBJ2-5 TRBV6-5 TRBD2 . CASRLAGGSQETQYF TGTGCCAGCAGACTAGCGGGGGGGTCCCAAGAGACCCAGTACTTC
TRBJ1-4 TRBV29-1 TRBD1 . CSVYRGGEEKLFF TGCAGCGTTTACAGGGGTGGGGAAGAAAAACTGTTTTTT
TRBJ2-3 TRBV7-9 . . CATDRGRTDTQYF TGTGCCACAGACCGGGGACGCACAGATACGCAGTATTTT
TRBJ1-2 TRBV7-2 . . CASSPTGRDYGYTF TGTGCCAGCAGCCCCACAGGGAGGGACTATGGCTACACCTTC
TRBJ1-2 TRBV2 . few CASSENSSDGYTF TGTGCCAGCAGTGAGAACTCCTCCGATGGCTACACCTTC
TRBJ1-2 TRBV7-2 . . CASSQQGYGYTF TGTGCCAGCAGCCAACAGGGATATGGCTACACCTTC
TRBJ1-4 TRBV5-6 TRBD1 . CASSLSQGNEKLFF TGTGCCAGCAGCTTATCACAGGGGAATGAAAAACTGTTTTTT
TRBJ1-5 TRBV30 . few CAWTTTRDQPQHF TGTGCCTGGACTACAACACGGGACCAGCCCCAGCATTTT
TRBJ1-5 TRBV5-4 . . CASSLAGQPQHF TGTGCCAGCAGCTTGGCGGGGCAGCCCCAGCATTTT
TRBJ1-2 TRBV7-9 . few CASSPSGGNYGYTF TGTGCCAGCAGCCCGTCGGGGGGGAACTATGGCTACACCTTC
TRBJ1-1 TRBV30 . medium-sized CAWSGGPTGANTEAFF TGTGCCTGGAGTGGAGGTCCAACAGGCGCCAACACTGAAGCTTTCTTT
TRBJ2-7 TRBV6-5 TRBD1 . CASSSPGQGSYEQYF TGTGCCAGCAGTTCTCCGGGACAGGGTAGTTACGAGCAGTACTTC
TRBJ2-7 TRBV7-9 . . CASSYAPPPSGEQYF TGTGCCAGCAGCTATGCCCCTCCCCCGTCGGGTGAGCAGTACTTC
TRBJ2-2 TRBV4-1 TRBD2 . CASSQSPGLAGGPTGELFF TGCGCCAGCAGCCAATCTCCGGGACTAGCGGGGGGGCCCACCGGGGAGCTGTTTTTT
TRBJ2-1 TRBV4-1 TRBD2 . CASSQDRASGGTNEQFF TGCGCCAGCAGCCAAGATCGTGCTAGCGGGGGGACCAATGAGCAGTTCTTC
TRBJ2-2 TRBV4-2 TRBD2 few CASSHAPTGGAGELFF TGTGCCAGCAGCCATGCTCCGACGGGGGGGGCCGGGGAGCTGTTTTTT
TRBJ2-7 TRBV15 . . CATSRGVLGQLQEQYF TGTGCCACCAGCAGAGGTGTGTTGGGCCAGCTACAAGAGCAGTACTTC
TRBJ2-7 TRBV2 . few CASRRSSLEEEQYF TGTGCCAGCAGACGGTCCAGCCTCGAAGAGGAGCAGTACTTC
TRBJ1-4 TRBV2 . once CASSVRGYNEKLFF TGTGCCAGCAGTGTTAGGGGGTACAATGAAAAACTGTTTTTT
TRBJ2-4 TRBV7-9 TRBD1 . CASSLRQGQNIQYF TGTGCCAGCAGCTTACGACAGGGGCAAAACATTCAGTACTTC
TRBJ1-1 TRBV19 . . CASSSRGGNTEAFF TGTGCCAGTAGTAGTAGAGGGGGGAACACTGAAGCTTTCTTT
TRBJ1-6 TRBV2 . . CASSEEGINSPLHF TGTGCCAGCAGTGAAGAGGGGATAAATTCACCCCTCCACTTT
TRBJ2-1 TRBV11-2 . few CASSSVWGPDNEQFF TGTGCCAGCAGCTCAGTATGGGGGCCAGACAATGAGCAGTTCTTC
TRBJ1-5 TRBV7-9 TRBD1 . CASRATGDQPQHF TGTGCCAGCAGAGCGACAGGGGATCAGCCCCAGCATTTT
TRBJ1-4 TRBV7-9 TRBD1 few CASSGYGTVNEKLFF TGTGCCAGCAGCGGCTACGGGACAGTTAATGAAAAACTGTTTTTT
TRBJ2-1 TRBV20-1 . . CSARLDNEQFF TGCAGTGCTCGCCTTGACAATGAGCAGTTCTTC